This T cell receptor (beta chain) comes out of a study of blood T cell repertoires in COVID-19. The repertoire was sequenced with immunoSEQ multiplex PCR; TCRdb's copy has only in-frame clones and lacks some. The repertoire holds about 400,000 clones, roughly 85% seen once, with under 1.5% in the top ten. V was clipped by 2 bases and J by 6 bases, with 7 bases between them. This CDR3 contains 12 residues. CDR1 and CDR2 (germline): SQVTM, ANQGSEA. This TCR was recovered from a woman aged 25 to 39 with active or convalescent COVID-19. This sequence joins TRBV29-1 and TRBJ1-4; unclear D gene. The sample taken for sequencing was peripheral blood. This CDR3 is CSVELADEKLFF. DNA of the CDR3: TGCAGCGTTGAATTGGCCGATGAAAAACTGTTTTTT.